The clone carrying this T cell receptor beta chain was counted a single time. Its antigen is unknown. These data come from a study of cytomegalovirus exposure and HLA in healthy donors. This CDR3 comprises 18 residues. CDR1 is SGDLS, CDR2 YYNGEE, per germline. Trimming removed 3 bases from V and 5 bases from J, with 26 bases in between. Use of 60 Vbeta and 13 Jbeta primers characterized the PCR. As handled by the study authors: There were about 88 million unique TCR beta chains by a later count, and approximately 10 million of them were shared. Clones were sequenced by immunoSEQ multiplex PCR, and TCRdb holds only the in-frame ones, with some missing. V and J calls and clone size follow that table, whereas D and trimming were derived from the DNA. The sample records about 130,000 clones, around 82% being singletons. Regarding the study as a whole: Across HLA loci, a later analysis found differing TCR association rates, with DRB1 most and HLA-C fewest. Researchers reported in a later analysis that common viral pathogens appeared linked to several top clusters. The authors reported that TCR beta sequences could predict HLA-A and HLA-B alleles. These predictions were accurate for most subjects in the first cohort.

This TCR was sampled from a woman aged 35 to 49 in good health and CMV-seropositive. The sequenced sample was PBMCs. V is TRBV9 and J is TRBJ1-2; D remains unclear. CDR3 DNA sequence: TGTGCCAGCAGCGGTTCCGGGAGCCCGAGTATATCACCATATGGCTACACCTTC. This gives the protein CASSGSGSPSISPYGYTF.